The 8 T cell receptor beta chains in this list originate from one sample, sequenced in a study of human T cells and chemical hapten exposure. Documented time point: pre-sensitization, week 0. The treatment denotes: therapeutic diphenylcyclopropenone sensitization with weekly scalp DPC. MiXCR was run by TCRdb on the RACE reads, yielding one entry per CDR3 protein. The sample includes about 290,000 distinct CDR3 sequences, approximately 7.5% seen only once; the top ten take about 1.1%. Sequenced material: whole blood, taken in connection with sensitization to the hapten diphenylcyclopropenone (DPC). These receptors all stem from a man aged 18 to 30 with alopecia areata. Some clones in this sample may be carry-over from other donors' samples.

This clonotype was picked up many times. The rearrangement joins TRBV28 to TRBJ2-5; D is perhaps TRBD1 (6 bases). The CDR3 has 15 amino acids. Trimming took 7 bases from V and 4 from J, leaving 19 bases between them. Germline V CDR1 and CDR2: MDHEN, SYDVKM. CDR3 sequence: CASIPGQGSRETQYF. CDR3 bases: TGTGCCAGCATCCCCGGGCAGGGGAGTCGAGAGACCCAGTACTTC. Supplemented by reference TRBV28 and TRBJ2-5, the full variable domain reads DVKVTQSSRYLVKRTGEKVFLECVQDMDHENMFWYRQDPGLGLRLIYFSYDVKMKEKGDIPEGYSVSREKKERFSLILESASTNQTSMYLCASIPGQGSRETQYFGPGTRLLVL.

The rearrangement joins TRBV6-5 to TRBJ1-1; possibly TRBD1 for D (5 bases). Trimming cost V 6 bases and J 0 bases, with 23 bases left between them. This CDR3 is 18 amino acids long. From germline, CDR1 is MNHEY and CDR2 SVGAGI. CDR3 residues: CASRYPVGAVYMNTEAFF. In nucleotides, the CDR3 is TGTGCCAGCAGGTATCCGGTCGGGGCAGTTTATATGAACACTGAAGCTTTCTTT.

This clonotype was observed at least ten times. The V call is TRBV6-2 or TRBV6-3, the J call TRBJ1-1; D unclear. This CDR3 has 14 amino acids. V was cut by 3 bases and J by 0 bases, with 8 bases left in between. CDR1 is MNHEY, CDR2 SVGEGT, per germline. In DNA form, the CDR3 reads TGTGCCAGCAGTTATGCAGCCATGAACACTGAAGCTTTCTTT. Translating it yields CASSYAAMNTEAFF.

This clonotype was counted between two and nine times. The CDR3 region is CASSPTGGPARYF. The CDR3 region has the DNA TGTGCCAGCAGCCCAACCGGGGGCCCAGCGCGGTATTTT. The chain carries TRBV11-2 and TRBJ2-3; either TRBD1 or TRBD2 may supply D (6 bases each). CDR1 and CDR2 from the germline V gene are SGHAT and FQNNGV. CDR3 length: 13 amino acids. The V end lost 5 bases, the J end lost 14 bases, and 20 bases lay between the germline ends. The entire variable domain, with the rest obtained from reference TRBV11-2 and TRBJ2-3, is as follows: EAGVAQSPRYKIIEKRQSVAFWCNPISGHATLYWYQQILGQGPKLLIQFQNNGVVDDSQLPKDRFSAERLKGVDSTLKIQPAKLEDSAVYLCASSPTGGPARYFGPGTRLTVL.

The rearrangement uses TRBV28 and TRBJ2-1, with D possibly being TRBD1 (5 bases). The germline gives CDR1 MDHEN, CDR2 SYDVKM. The ends were cut back, 6 bases at V and 3 bases at J, with 18 bases in the middle. CDR3 length: 16 amino acids. CDR3 nucleotides: TGTGCCAGCAGCCGTTTGACAGTTGAACTCTACAATGAGCAGTTCTTC. Translation: CASSRLTVELYNEQFF.

For this clonotype: The junction differs from germline at one of its ends, possibly a read error. This rearrangement joins TRBV7-9 to TRBJ2-5; tentatively, D is TRBD2 (5 bases). The CDR3 covers 14 residues. Germline V gene sequence: CDR1 SEHNR, CDR2 FQNEAQ (reference sequence). CDR3 residues: CASSFTEVQEAQYF. CDR3 bases: TGTGCCAGCAGCTTCACGGAGGTTCAAGAGGCCCAGTACTTC.

Many counts were recorded for this clonotype. The V and J genes are TRBV29-1 and TRBJ2-3, with 14 nucleotides matching TRBD2. Germline lookup yields CDR1 SQVTM and CDR2 ANQGSEA. The CDR3 runs 16 residues. Trimming took 5 bases from V and 6 from J; bases not matched to a gene: 10. The CDR3 sequence is CSVQPGLAGAGDTQYF. The CDR3, as DNA: TGCAGCGTTCAGCCGGGACTAGCGGGGGCGGGGGATACGCAGTATTTT.

The table lists this clonotype with a few counts. The chain combines TRBV6-1 with TRBJ2-7, with D perhaps assigned TRBD1 or TRBD2 (5 bases each). The CDR3 spans 15 residues. Germline V gene data show CDR1 as MNHNS and CDR2 as SASEGT. V was shortened by 1 base and J by 5 bases, with 15 bases between the two germline ends. CDR3 region: CASSEDGGLRDEQYV. The CDR3 DNA reads TGTGCCAGCAGTGAAGATGGGGGTCTGAGGGACGAGCAGTACGTC.